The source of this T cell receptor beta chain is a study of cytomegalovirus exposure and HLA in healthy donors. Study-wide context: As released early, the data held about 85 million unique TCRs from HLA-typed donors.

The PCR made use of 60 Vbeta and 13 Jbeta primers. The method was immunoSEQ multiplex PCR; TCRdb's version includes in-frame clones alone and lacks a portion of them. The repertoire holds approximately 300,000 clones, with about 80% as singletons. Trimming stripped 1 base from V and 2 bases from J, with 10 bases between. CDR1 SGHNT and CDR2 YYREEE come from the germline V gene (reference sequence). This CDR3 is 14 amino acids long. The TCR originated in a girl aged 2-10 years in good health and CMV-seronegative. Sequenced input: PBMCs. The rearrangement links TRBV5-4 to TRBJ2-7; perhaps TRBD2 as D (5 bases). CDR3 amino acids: CASSLMGSAYEQYF. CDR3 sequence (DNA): TGTGCCAGCAGCTTGATGGGGAGTGCCTACGAGCAGTACTTC.